These T cell receptor beta chains were read from a single sample in a study of OX40 agonist ivuxolimab in advanced cancers. The method was immunoSEQ multiplex PCR; TCRdb's version includes in-frame clones alone and lacks a portion of them. The sample includes tens of thousands of clones, around four fifths of them seen just once. Sequenced material: CD4+ or CD8+ T cells sorted from blood, taken in a trial of the OX40 agonist ivuxolimab. Receptor source: an adult with an advanced solid tumor such as melanoma, head and neck, liver or kidney cancer. CDR3s include the opening cysteine and the closing phenylalanine or tryptophan. Each record gives: clone size, V gene, D gene, J gene, CDR3 protein, CDR3 DNA. The D gene is left open where the match is weak. Where a row states a size, it is once, few, many or the class of an expanded clone; other rows omit it.

size: NA; V: TRBV5-1; D: TRBD2; J: TRBJ2-3; CDR3: CASSYRGGPSTDTQYF; DNA: TGCGCCAGCAGCTATCGCGGGGGGCCGAGCACAGATACGCAGTATTTT
size: NA; V: TRBV5-1; D: NA; J: TRBJ1-1; CDR3: CASSLMTSNTEAFF; DNA: TGCGCCAGCAGCTTGATGACATCGAACACTGAAGCTTTCTTT
size: NA; V: TRBV7-9; D: TRBD2; J: TRBJ2-7; CDR3: CASSLDSGGSYEQYF; DNA: TGTGCCAGCAGCTTAGATAGCGGGGGAAGCTACGAGCAGTACTTC
size: once; V: TRBV5-1; D: NA; J: TRBJ2-1; CDR3: CASSPRPQTEQFF; DNA: TGCGCCAGCAGCCCTCGTCCTCAGACAGAGCAGTTCTTC
size: NA; V: TRBV5-5; D: NA; J: TRBJ1-5; CDR3: CASSSGQFTHSNQPQHF; DNA: TGTGCCAGCAGCTCAGGACAGTTTACGCATAGCAATCAGCCCCAGCATTTT
size: few; V: TRBV4-1; D: NA; J: TRBJ1-3; CDR3: CASSPWGAGNTIYF; DNA: TGCGCCAGCAGCCCCTGGGGGGCTGGAAACACCATATATTTT
size: NA; V: TRBV6-5; D: NA; J: TRBJ2-3; CDR3: CASSYSKVDTQYF; DNA: TGTGCCAGCAGTTACTCCAAGGTAGATACGCAGTATTTT
size: NA; V: TRBV11-2; D: TRBD2; J: TRBJ2-1; CDR3: CASSLDRFQVSGRNEQFF; DNA: TGTGCCAGCAGCTTAGATCGGTTCCAGGTTAGCGGGCGTAATGAGCAGTTCTTC
size: NA; V: TRBV2; D: TRBD1; J: TRBJ2-5; CDR3: CASSRDRGAETQYF; DNA: TGTGCCAGCAGTAGGGACAGGGGGGCAGAGACCCAGTACTTC
size: few; V: TRBV6-1; D: NA; J: TRBJ2-7; CDR3: CASSTGGYEQYF; DNA: TGTGCCAGCAGTACCGGAGGGTACGAGCAGTACTTC
size: once; V: TRBV2; D: TRBD1; J: TRBJ2-5; CDR3: CASSERGQGGQETQYF; DNA: TGTGCCAGCAGTGAAAGGGGACAGGGGGGGCAGGAGACCCAGTACTTC
size: NA; V: TRBV30; D: NA; J: TRBJ2-1; CDR3: CAVALLVNPRSSYNEQFF; DNA: TGTGCGGTCGCTCTTTTGGTCAACCCTAGGAGCTCCTACAATGAGCAGTTCTTC
size: few; V: TRBV28; D: TRBD2; J: TRBJ2-7; CDR3: CASNPGGNEQYF; DNA: TGTGCCAGCAACCCGGGGGGTAACGAGCAGTACTTC
size: once; V: TRBV6-1; D: NA; J: TRBJ1-6; CDR3: CASSEATRSPLHF; DNA: TGTGCCAGCAGTGAAGCGACAAGGTCGCCCCTCCACTTT